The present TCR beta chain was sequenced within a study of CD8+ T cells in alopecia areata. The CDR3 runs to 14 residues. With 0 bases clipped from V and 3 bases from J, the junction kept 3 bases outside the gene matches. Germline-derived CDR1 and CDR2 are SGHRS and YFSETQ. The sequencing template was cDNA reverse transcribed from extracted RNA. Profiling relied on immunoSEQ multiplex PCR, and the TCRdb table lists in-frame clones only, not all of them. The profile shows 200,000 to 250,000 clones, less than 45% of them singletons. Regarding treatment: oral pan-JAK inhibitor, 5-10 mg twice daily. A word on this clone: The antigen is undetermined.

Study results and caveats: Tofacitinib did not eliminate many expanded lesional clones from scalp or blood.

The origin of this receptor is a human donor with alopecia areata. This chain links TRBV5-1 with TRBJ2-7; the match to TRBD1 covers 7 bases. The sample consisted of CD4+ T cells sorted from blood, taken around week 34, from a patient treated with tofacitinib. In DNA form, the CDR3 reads TGCGCCAGCAGCTTGGAGGACAGGATCTACGAGCAGTACTTC. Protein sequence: CASSLEDRIYEQYF. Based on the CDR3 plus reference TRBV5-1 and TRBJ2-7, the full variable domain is KAGVTQTPRYLIKTRGQQVTLSCSPISGHRSVSWYQQTPGQGLQFLFEYFSETQRNKGNFPGRFSGRQFSNSRSEMNVSTLELGDSALYLCASSLEDRIYEQYFGPGTRLTVT.